This TCR beta chain comes out of a study of PD-1 blockade in classical Hodgkin lymphoma. Relapse was seen in all patients after autologous stem cell transplantation, and brentuximab vedotin exposure was variable. With V trimmed by 1 base and J by 1 base, 10 bases remained unmatched. CDR1 and CDR2 from the germline V gene are MNHNS and SASEGT. This CDR3 is built from 18 residues. Points on this clone: Its matching antigen is unknown.

Study-wide points: Differences between repertoires have undefined causes, possibly disease activity or prior therapy.

Measured with immunoSEQ multiplex PCR; TCRdb has only the in-frame clones, and not every one. The repertoire has more than 50,000 clones, roughly two thirds of them found once; the top ten carry less than 9.5%. Specimen: peripheral blood mononuclear cells (PBMCs), collected before the second cycle of nivolumab. The clonotype comes from a human donor with classical Hodgkin lymphoma. J is TRBJ1-1 and V is TRBV6-1; 9 nucleotides agree with TRBD1. The CDR3 spells CASSEDEGTGRGNTEAFF. In nucleotides, the CDR3 is TGTGCCAGCAGTGAAGATGAGGGGACAGGGCGGGGGAACACTGAAGCTTTCTTT.